Sequencing of this T cell receptor beta chain was carried out in a study of Graves' ophthalmopathy and Graves' hyperthyroidism. Germline V gene sequence: CDR1 KGHDR, CDR2 SFDVKD. V lost 5 bases to trimming and J lost 8 bases, with 11 bases between them. CDR3 size: 12 residues. Amplifying from RNA transcripts, the study obtained TCR beta CDR3 regions. RT-PCR in the first round used HTBI primers; a second-round multiplex PCR followed. TCRdb fed the multiplex PCR reads into MiXCR, producing one record per CDR3 protein. This sample has a few hundred thousand distinct CDR3 sequences; less than 45% occur once, and the top ten carry about 4.2%. This clonotype was detected many times.

The sequenced sample was peripheral blood or thyroid tissue (not recorded which). The sequence came from an adult man with Graves' hyperthyroidism. The genes are TRBV24-1 and TRBJ2-5; no reliable D call. The CDR3 reads CATSAPGDTQYF. The CDR3 nucleotides read TGTGCCACCAGTGCCCCTGGGGATACCCAGTACTTC.